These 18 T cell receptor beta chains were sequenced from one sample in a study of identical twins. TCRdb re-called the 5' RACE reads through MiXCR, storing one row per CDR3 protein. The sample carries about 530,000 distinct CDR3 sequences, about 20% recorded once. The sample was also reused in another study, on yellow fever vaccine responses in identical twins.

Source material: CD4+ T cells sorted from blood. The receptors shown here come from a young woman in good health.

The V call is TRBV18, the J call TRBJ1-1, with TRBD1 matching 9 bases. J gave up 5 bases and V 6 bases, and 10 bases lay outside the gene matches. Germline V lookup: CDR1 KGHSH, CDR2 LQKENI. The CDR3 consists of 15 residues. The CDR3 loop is CASSSGTGPRTEAFF. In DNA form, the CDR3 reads TGTGCCAGCTCTTCCGGGACAGGGCCGAGAACTGAAGCTTTCTTT.

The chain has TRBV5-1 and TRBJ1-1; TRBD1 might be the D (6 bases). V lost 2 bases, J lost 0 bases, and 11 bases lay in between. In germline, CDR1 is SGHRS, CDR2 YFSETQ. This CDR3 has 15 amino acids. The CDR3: CASSFSRTVNTEAFF. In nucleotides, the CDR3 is TGCGCCAGCAGCTTCTCGAGGACAGTGAACACTGAAGCTTTCTTT.

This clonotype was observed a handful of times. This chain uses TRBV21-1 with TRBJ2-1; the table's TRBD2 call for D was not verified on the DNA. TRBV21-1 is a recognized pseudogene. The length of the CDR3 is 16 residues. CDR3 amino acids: CASSKGGLAGSGEQFF. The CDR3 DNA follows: TGTGCCAGCAGCAAAGGGGGACTAGCGGGCTCGGGTGAGCAGTTCTTC.

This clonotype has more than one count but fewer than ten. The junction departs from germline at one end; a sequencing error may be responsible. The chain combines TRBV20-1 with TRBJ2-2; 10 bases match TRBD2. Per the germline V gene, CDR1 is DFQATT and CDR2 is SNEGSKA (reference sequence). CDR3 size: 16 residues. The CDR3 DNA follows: TGCTGTGCTAACGGGGCTGTAGCGGGGGGATCCGGGGAGCTGTTTTTT. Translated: CCANGAVAGGSGELFF.

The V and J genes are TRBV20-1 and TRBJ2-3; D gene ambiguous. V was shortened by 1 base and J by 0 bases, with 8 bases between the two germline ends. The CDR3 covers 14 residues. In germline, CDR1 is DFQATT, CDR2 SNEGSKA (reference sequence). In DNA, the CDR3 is TGCAGTGCTAGAGCCCAGACCAGCACAGATACGCAGTATTTT. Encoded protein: CSARAQTSTDTQYF.

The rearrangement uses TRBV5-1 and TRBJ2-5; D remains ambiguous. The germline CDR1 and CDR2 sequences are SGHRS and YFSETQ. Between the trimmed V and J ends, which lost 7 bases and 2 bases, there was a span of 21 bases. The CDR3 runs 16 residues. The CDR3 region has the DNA TGCGCCAGCGGCTCGTCTGGCAGCGTGGGGCAAGAGACCCAGTACTTC. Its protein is CASGSSGSVGQETQYF.

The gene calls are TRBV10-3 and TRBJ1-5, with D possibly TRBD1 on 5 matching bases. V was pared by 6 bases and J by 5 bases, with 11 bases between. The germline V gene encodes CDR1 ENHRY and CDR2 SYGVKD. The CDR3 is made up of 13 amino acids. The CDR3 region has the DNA TGTGCCATCAGGGAGGGGACGGATCAGCCCCAGCATTTT. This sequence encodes CAIREGTDQPQHF.

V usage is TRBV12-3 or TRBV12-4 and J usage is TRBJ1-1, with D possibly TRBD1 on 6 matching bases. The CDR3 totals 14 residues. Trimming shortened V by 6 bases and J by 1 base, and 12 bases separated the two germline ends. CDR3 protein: CASSRPGQNTEAFF. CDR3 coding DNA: TGTGCCAGCAGCCGGCCGGGACAGAACACTGAAGCTTTCTTT.

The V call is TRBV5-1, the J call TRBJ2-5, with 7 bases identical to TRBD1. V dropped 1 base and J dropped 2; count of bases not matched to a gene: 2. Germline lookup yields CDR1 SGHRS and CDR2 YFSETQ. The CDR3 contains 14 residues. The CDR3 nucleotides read TGCGCCAGCAGCTTGTGGGGACAGCAAGAGACCCAGTACTTC. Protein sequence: CASSLWGQQETQYF.

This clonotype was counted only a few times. CDR3 in DNA: TGCGCCAGCAGCTTGGCGAGCGGGAGGCCGGATCACGAGCAGTACTTC. The encoded protein is CASSLASGRPDHEQYF. V and J are TRBV5-1 and TRBJ2-7, with 9 bases identical to TRBD2. CDR1 is SGHRS and CDR2 is YFSETQ in the germline V gene. The CDR3 has 16 amino acids. V lost 0 bases to trimming and J lost 5 bases; unmatched junction nucleotides: 9.

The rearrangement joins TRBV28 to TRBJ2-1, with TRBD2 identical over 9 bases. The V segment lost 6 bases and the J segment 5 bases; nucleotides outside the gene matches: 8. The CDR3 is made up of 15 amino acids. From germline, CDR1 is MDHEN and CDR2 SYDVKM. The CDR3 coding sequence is TGTGCCAGCAGACGCATGGCTAGCGGGAACAATGAGCAGTTCTTC. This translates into CASRRMASGNNEQFF.

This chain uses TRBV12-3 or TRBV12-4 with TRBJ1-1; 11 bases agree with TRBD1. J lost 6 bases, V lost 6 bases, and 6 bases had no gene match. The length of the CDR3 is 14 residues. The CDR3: CASRWTGGVAEAFF. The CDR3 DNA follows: TGTGCCAGCAGATGGACAGGGGGCGTCGCTGAAGCTTTCTTT.

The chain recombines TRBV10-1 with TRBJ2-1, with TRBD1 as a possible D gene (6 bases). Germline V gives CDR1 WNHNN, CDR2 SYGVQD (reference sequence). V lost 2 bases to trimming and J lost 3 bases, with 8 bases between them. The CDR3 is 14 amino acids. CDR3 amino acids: CASSEGQYYNEQFF. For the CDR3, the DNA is TGCGCCAGCAGTGAGGGACAGTACTACAATGAGCAGTTCTTC.

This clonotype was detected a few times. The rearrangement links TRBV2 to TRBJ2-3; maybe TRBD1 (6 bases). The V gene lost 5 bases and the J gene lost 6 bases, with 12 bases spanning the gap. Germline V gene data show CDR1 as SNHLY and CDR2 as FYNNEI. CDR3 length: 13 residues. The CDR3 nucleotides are TGTGCCAGCAGTTCCGGACAGCTTGATACGCAGTATTTT. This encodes CASSSGQLDTQYF.

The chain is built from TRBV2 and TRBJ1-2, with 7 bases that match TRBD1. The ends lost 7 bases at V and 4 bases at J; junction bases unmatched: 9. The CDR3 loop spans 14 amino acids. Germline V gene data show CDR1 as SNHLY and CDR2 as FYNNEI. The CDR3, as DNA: TGTGCCAGCACCTTAGAGGGGGACAGCTATGGCTACACCTTC. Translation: CASTLEGDSYGYTF.

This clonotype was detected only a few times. This CDR3 reads CASSFLTPSGANVLTF. In nucleotides, the CDR3 is TGTGCCAGCAGTTTTTTGACCCCCTCCGGGGCCAACGTCCTGACTTTC. The chain uses TRBV28 and TRBJ2-6; no definite D call. The V end lost 3 bases, the J end lost 4 bases, and 13 bases lay between the germline ends. The CDR3 runs to 16 residues. CDR1 is MDHEN and CDR2 is SYDVKM in the germline V gene.

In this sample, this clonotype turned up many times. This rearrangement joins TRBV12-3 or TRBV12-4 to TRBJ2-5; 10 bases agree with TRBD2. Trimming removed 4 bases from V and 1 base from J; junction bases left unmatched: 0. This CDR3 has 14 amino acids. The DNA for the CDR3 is TGTGCCAGCAGTTGGACTAGCGGCCAAGAGACCCAGTACTTC. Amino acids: CASSWTSGQETQYF.

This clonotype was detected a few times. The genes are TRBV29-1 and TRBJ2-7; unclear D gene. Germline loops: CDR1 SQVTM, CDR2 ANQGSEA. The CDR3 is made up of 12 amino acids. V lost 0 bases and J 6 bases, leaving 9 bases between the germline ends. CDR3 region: CSVEDNASEQYF. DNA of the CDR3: TGCAGCGTTGAAGATAACGCAAGCGAGCAGTACTTC.